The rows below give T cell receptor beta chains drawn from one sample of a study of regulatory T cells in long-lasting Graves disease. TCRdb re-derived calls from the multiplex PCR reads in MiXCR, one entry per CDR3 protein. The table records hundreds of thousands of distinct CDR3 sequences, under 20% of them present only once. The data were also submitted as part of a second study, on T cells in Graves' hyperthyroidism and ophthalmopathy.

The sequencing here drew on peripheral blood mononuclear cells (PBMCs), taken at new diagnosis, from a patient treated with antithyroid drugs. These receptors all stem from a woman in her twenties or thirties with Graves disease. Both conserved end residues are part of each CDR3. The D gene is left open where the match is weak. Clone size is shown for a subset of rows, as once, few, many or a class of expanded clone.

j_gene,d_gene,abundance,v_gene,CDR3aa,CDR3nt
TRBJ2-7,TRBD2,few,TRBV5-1,CASSLRAGASYEQYF,TGCGCCAGCAGCTTGCGAGCGGGAGCCTCCTACGAGCAGTACTTC
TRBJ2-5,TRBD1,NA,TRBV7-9,CASGLRGSGRGRRETQYF,TGTGCCAGCGGCTTAAGAGGAAGTGGCAGGGGGCGAAGAGAGACCCAGTACTTC
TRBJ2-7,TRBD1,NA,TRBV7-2,CASRGYSGTDTYEQYF,TGTGCCAGCCGGGGATATTCCGGGACAGATACCTACGAGCAGTACTTC
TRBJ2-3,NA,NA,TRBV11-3,CASSPGGISTDTQYF,TGTGCCAGCAGCCCAGGTGGAATTAGCACAGATACGCAGTATTTT
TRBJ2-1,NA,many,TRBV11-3,CASSFDFPDDEQFF,TGTGCCAGCAGCTTTGACTTCCCGGACGATGAGCAGTTCTTC
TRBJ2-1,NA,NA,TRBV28,CASSLTGFYNEQFF,TGTGCCAGCAGTTTAACCGGGTTTTACAATGAGCAGTTCTTC
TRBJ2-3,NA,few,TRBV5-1,CASSLPGGDTDTQYF,TGCGCCAGCAGCTTACCAGGAGGGGACACAGATACGCAGTATTTT
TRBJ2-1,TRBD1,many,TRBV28,CASSFLQGGQFF,TGTGCCAGCAGTTTTTTACAGGGGGGCCAGTTCTTC
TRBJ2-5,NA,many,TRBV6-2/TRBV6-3,CASSYSSSLETQYF,TGTGCCAGCAGTTACTCGAGTTCTTTAGAGACCCAGTACTTC
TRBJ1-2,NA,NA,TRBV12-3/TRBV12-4,CASSFLGPTGSSYGYTF,TGTGCCAGCAGTTTCTTAGGACCGACGGGATCAAGCTATGGCTACACCTTC
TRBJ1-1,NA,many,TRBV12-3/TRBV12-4,CASSLAPGLGTEAFF,TGTGCCAGCAGTTTAGCGCCGGGGTTAGGCACTGAAGCTTTCTTT
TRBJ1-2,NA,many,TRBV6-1,CASTAAGEGYTF,TGTGCCAGCACCGCCGCCGGGGAAGGCTACACCTTC
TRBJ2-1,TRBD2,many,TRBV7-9,CASSSTGTSSYNEQFF,TGTGCCAGCAGTTCAACCGGGACTAGCTCCTACAATGAGCAGTTCTTC
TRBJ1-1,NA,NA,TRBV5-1,CASSLDGSNTEASF,TGCGCCAGCAGCTTGGATGGTTCAAACACTGAAGCTTCCTTT
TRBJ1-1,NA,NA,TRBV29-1,CSAGVDTEAFF,TGCAGCGCAGGGGTGGACACTGAAGCTTTCTTT
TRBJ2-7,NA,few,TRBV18,CASSSNTLEQYF,TGTGCCAGCTCATCGAATACCCTCGAGCAGTACTTC
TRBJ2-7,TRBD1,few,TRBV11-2,CASSKDIGDRAYEQYF,TGCGCCAGCAGCAAAGATATCGGAGACAGGGCCTACGAGCAGTACTTC
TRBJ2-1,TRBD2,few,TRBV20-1,CSASGGRAQSFRQFF,TGCAGTGCTAGTGGCGGGAGGGCCCAGAGTTTTCGGCAGTTCTTC
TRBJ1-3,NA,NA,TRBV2,CASLPGVSGNTIYF,TGTGCCAGCCTTCCCGGGGTCTCTGGAAACACCATATATTTT
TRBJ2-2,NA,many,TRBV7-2,CASSFGLNTGELFF,TGTGCTAGCAGCTTCGGACTGAACACCGGGGAGCTGTTTTTT
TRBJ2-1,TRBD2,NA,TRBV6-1,CASKREGGSVGNNEQFF,TGTGCCAGCAAACGGGAGGGCGGGAGTGTCGGCAACAATGAGCAGTTCTTC